The rows below give T cell receptor beta chains drawn from one sample of a study of T-cell memory formation after mild COVID-19. From the 5' RACE reads, TCRdb called clonotypes with MiXCR, one entry per CDR3 protein. The table includes roughly 600,000 distinct CDR3 sequences, about 20% detected once. The sequenced sample was PBMCs or a T cell subset sorted from them (not recorded which). The receptors here all came from an adult woman who had mild COVID-19 (a few samples of this study predate the infection). Cell type and time point are not known. CDR3s include the opening cysteine and the closing phenylalanine or tryptophan. Fields, in order: J gene, D gene, clone size, V gene, CDR3 DNA, CDR3 protein. The D gene is left open where the match is weak. Where a row states a size, it is once, few, many or the class of an expanded clone; other rows omit it.

J: TRBJ1-5; D: NA; size: few; V: TRBV25-1; DNA: TGTGGTGGCAATCAGCCCCAGCATTTT; CDR3: CGGNQPQHF
J: TRBJ2-3; D: TRBD2; size: few; V: TRBV12-5; DNA: TGTGCTAGTGGTTTGGAAACTCTCATGACCGGGACTAGCAGGAATACGCAGTATTTT; CDR3: CASGLETLMTGTSRNTQYF
J: TRBJ2-5; D: TRBD2; size: NA; V: TRBV6-2/TRBV6-3; DNA: TGTGCCAGCAGCCCCCGCGGGAGCGGTGTGAAAGAGACCCAGTACTTC; CDR3: CASSPRGSGVKETQYF
J: TRBJ2-5; D: NA; size: few; V: TRBV12-3/TRBV12-4; DNA: TGTGCCAGCAGTTTAGGTTACAGGGCCGCGGTGGGCCAGTACTTC; CDR3: CASSLGYRAAVGQYF
J: TRBJ1-1; D: TRBD1; size: NA; V: TRBV30; DNA: TGTGCCTGGAGGACACCGGGACAGGGGAGTCTGAACACTGAAGCTTTCTTT; CDR3: CAWRTPGQGSLNTEAFF
J: TRBJ2-2; D: NA; size: NA; V: TRBV4-3; DNA: TGCGCCAGCAGCCAAGGAGGGGGAGGGACGCTGTTTTTT; CDR3: CASSQGGGGTLFF
J: TRBJ1-5; D: NA; size: NA; V: TRBV9; DNA: TGTGCCAGCAGCCAGTCAGGCAATAGCAATCAGCCCCAGCATTTT; CDR3: CASSQSGNSNQPQHF
J: TRBJ1-2; D: TRBD1; size: NA; V: TRBV5-1; DNA: TGCGCCAGCAGTTCAGGGGGCCCTTCGGATGGCTACACCTTC; CDR3: CASSSGGPSDGYTF
J: TRBJ2-7; D: NA; size: few; V: TRBV20-1; DNA: TGCAGTGGGATCGAGGGGTCCCCCTACGAGCAGTACTTC; CDR3: CSGIEGSPYEQYF
J: TRBJ2-1; D: TRBD2; size: few; V: TRBV7-2; DNA: TGTGCCAGCAGCTTAGCCGGGACTAGCGGGAGGTATAATGAGCAGTTCTTC; CDR3: CASSLAGTSGRYNEQFF
J: TRBJ2-1; D: TRBD2; size: NA; V: TRBV20-1; DNA: TGCAGTGCTAGACAGCCGGGAGGGCGATACAATGAGCAGTTCTTC; CDR3: CSARQPGGRYNEQFF
J: TRBJ2-7; D: TRBD2; size: few; V: TRBV4-3; DNA: TGCGCCAGCAGCCCCACTAGCGGATACGCCTACGAGCAGTACTTC; CDR3: CASSPTSGYAYEQYF
J: TRBJ1-4; D: TRBD1; size: NA; V: TRBV15; DNA: TGTGCCACCAGCAGAGATGTCACCGGGACAGTCAATGAAAAACTGTTTTTT; CDR3: CATSRDVTGTVNEKLFF
J: TRBJ2-1; D: NA; size: few; V: TRBV7-2; DNA: TGTGCCAGCAGCCCAAGTTTTCAGAAGCACAATGAGCAGTTCTTC; CDR3: CASSPSFQKHNEQFF
J: TRBJ1-4; D: NA; size: NA; V: TRBV12-3/TRBV12-4; DNA: TGTGCCAGCAGCCGACCATTTGAAAAACTGTTTTTT; CDR3: CASSRPFEKLFF
J: TRBJ2-5; D: TRBD2; size: few; V: TRBV20-1; DNA: TGCAGTGCTCGAGGGCTAGCGGGAAGAGGCCAGTACTTC; CDR3: CSARGLAGRGQYF
J: TRBJ2-2; D: NA; size: NA; V: TRBV24-1; DNA: TGTGCCACCAGTGTGGGACACGCGAACACCGGGGAGCTGTTTTTT; CDR3: CATSVGHANTGELFF
J: TRBJ2-6; D: NA; size: few; V: TRBV4-2; DNA: TGTGCCAGCAGCCAGGGGGACCCGACAGGCACCACCTCTGGGGCCAACGTCCTGACTTTC; CDR3: CASSQGDPTGTTSGANVLTF
J: TRBJ2-5; D: NA; size: many; V: TRBV27; DNA: TGTGCCAGCAGTTTTCGGGAAGGCGGGGAGACCCAGTACTTC; CDR3: CASSFREGGETQYF
J: TRBJ2-3; D: NA; size: few; V: TRBV4-2; DNA: TGTGCCAGCAGCCTAGCCGCAGGGCAGGGCACAGATACGCAGTATTTT; CDR3: CASSLAAGQGTDTQYF
J: TRBJ2-1; D: TRBD2; size: NA; V: TRBV25-1; DNA: TGTGCCAGCAGTGGGCGGACTAGCGGGAACGATGAGCAGTTCTTC; CDR3: CASSGRTSGNDEQFF
J: TRBJ1-5; D: TRBD1; size: few; V: TRBV9; DNA: TGTGCCAGCAGCGAACAGGGGGTGTTAGGTCAGCCCCAGCATTTT; CDR3: CASSEQGVLGQPQHF